These 5 T cell receptor beta chains were sequenced from one sample in a study of identifying expanded T cells in peripheral blood. The assay was immunoSEQ multiplex PCR, and TCRdb's table has in-frame clones only and misses some. The profile shows about 110,000 clones, around 89% of them singletons. Source material: blood. The receptors stem from a person aged 18 to 75 in good health.

The chain has TRBV28 and TRBJ2-2, with TRBD1 as a possible D gene (6 bases). V dropped 2 bases and J dropped 4 bases, with 14 bases sitting between them. This CDR3 is 16 amino acids long. CDR1 is MDHEN, CDR2 SYDVKM, per germline. This CDR3 reads CASSLAGGEATGELFF. CDR3 sequence (DNA): TGTGCCAGCAGTTTAGCTGGGGGCGAAGCCACCGGGGAGCTGTTTTTT.

The rearrangement uses TRBV7-9 and TRBJ2-2; no clear D. CDR1 is SEHNR and CDR2 is FQNEAQ in the germline V gene (reference sequence). The CDR3 totals 17 residues. The V gene lost 5 bases and the J gene lost 8 bases, with 24 bases spanning the gap. The CDR3 spells CASSPRPESLVRGELFF. CDR3 in DNA: TGTGCCAGCAGCCCCCGCCCGGAGTCCCTCGTGCGGGGGGAGCTGTTTTTT. The complete variable domain, with remaining parts taken from reference TRBV7-9 and TRBJ2-2, reads DTGVSQNPRHKITKRGQNVTFRCDPISEHNRLYWYRQTLGQGPEFLTYFQNEAQLEKSRLLSDRFSAERPKGSFSTLEIQRTEQGDSAMYLCASSPRPESLVRGELFFGEGSRLTVL.

V usage is TRBV7-2 and J usage is TRBJ2-5, with unresolved D. CDR1 is SGHTA, CDR2 FQGNSA, per germline. The CDR3 consists of 13 residues. Trimming took 2 bases from V and 8 from J, leaving 12 bases between them. Here the CDR3 DNA reads TGTGCCAGCAGCTTATCCGATAGTGGCACCCAGTACTTC. Amino acids: CASSLSDSGTQYF.

Here the CDR3 reads CAPRTGHYGYTF. The DNA for the CDR3 is TGTGCCCCCAGGACAGGGCACTATGGCTACACCTTC. The V call is TRBV30, the J call TRBJ1-2; TRBD1 matches 8 bases. Per the germline V gene, CDR1 is GTSNPN and CDR2 is SVGIG (reference sequence). Trimming cost V 8 bases and J 3 bases; bases outside gene matches: 5. The CDR3 is 12 residues long.

The rearrangement joins TRBV28 to TRBJ1-6; D is unclear. This CDR3 is built from 12 residues. With 7 bases removed from V and 9 bases from J, the gap between germline ends came to 10 bases. Per the germline V gene, CDR1 is MDHEN and CDR2 is SYDVKM. This CDR3 reads CASISGVSPLHF. The DNA of the CDR3 is TGTGCCAGCATTTCCGGGGTTTCACCCCTCCACTTT.